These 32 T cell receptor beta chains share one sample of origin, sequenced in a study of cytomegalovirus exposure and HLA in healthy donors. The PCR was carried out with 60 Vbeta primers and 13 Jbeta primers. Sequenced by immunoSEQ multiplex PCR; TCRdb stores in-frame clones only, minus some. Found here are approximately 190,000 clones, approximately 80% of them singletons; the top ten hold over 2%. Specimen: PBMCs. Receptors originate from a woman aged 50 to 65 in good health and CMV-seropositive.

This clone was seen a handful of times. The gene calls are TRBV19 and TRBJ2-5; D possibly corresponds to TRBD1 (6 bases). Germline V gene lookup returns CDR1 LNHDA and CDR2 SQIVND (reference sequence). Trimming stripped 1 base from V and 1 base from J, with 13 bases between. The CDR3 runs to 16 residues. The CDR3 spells CASSIGTDPPQETQYF. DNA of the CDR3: TGTGCCAGTAGTATAGGGACAGATCCCCCCCAAGAGACCCAGTACTTC.

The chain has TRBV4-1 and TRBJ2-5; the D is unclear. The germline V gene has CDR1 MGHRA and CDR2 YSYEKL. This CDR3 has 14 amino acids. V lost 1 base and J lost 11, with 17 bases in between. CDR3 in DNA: TGCGCCAGCAGCCAAGTTAACGTTATCGGAGAGCAGTACTTC. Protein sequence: CASSQVNVIGEQYF.

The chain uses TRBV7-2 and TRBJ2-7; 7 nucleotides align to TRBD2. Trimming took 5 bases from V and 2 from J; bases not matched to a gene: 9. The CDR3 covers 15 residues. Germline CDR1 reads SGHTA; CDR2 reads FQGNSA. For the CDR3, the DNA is TGTGCCAGCAGCACAATTGGGGGGGGGACCTACGAGCAGTACTTC. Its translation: CASSTIGGGTYEQYF.

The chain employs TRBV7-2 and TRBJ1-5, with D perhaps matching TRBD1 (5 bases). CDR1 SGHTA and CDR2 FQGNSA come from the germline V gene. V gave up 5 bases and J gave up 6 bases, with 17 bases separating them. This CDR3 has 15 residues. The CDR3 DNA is TGTGCCAGCAGCCCCGGGGGAGGACGGAGTCAGCCCCAGCATTTT. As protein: CASSPGGGRSQPQHF.

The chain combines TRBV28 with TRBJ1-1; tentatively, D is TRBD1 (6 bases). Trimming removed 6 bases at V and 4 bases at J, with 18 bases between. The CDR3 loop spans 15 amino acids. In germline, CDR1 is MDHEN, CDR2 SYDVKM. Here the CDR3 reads CASRITQGLGTEAFF. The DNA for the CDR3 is TGTGCCAGCAGGATAACTCAGGGGCTCGGCACTGAAGCTTTCTTT. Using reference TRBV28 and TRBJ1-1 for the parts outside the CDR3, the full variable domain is DVKVTQSSRYLVKRTGEKVFLECVQDMDHENMFWYRQDPGLGLRLIYFSYDVKMKEKGDIPEGYSVSREKKERFSLILESASTNQTSMYLCASRITQGLGTEAFFGQGTRLTVV.

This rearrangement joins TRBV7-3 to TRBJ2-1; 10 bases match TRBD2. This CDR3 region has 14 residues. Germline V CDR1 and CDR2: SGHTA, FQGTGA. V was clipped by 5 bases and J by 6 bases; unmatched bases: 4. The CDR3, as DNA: TGTGCCAGCAGCCACGGGACTAGCGCCAATGAGCAGTTCTTC. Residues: CASSHGTSANEQFF.

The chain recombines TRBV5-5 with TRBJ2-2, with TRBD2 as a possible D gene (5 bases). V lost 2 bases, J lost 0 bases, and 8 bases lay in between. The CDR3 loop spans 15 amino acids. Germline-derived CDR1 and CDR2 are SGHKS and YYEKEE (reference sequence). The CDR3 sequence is CASSLADANTGELFF. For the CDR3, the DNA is TGTGCCAGCAGCTTAGCGGACGCGAACACCGGGGAGCTGTTTTTT. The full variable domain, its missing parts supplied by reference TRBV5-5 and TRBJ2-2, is DAGVTQSPTHLIKTRGQQVTLRCSPISGHKSVSWYQQVLGQGPQFIFQYYEKEERGRGNFPDRFSARQFPNYSSELNVNALLLGDSALYLCASSLADANTGELFFGEGSRLTVL.

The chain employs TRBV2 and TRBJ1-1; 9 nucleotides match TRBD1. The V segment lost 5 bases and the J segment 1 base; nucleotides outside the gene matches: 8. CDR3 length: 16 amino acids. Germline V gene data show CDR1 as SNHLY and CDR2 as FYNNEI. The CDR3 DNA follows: TGTGCCAGCAGTTCTCGATCGGGACAGGGGAACACTGAAGCTTTCTTT. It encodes CASSSRSGQGNTEAFF.

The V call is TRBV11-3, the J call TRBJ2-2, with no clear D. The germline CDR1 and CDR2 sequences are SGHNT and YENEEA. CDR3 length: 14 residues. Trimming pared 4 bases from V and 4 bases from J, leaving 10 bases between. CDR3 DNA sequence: TGTGCCAGCAGCTCGGAGCCTAGCACCGGGGAGCTGTTTTTT. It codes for CASSSEPSTGELFF.

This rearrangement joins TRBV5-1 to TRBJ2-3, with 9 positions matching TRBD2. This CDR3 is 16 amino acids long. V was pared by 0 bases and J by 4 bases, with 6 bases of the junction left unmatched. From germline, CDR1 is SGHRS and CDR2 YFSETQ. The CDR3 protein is CASSLEFAGGSDTQYF. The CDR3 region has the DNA TGCGCCAGCAGCTTGGAGTTTGCGGGGGGGTCAGATACGCAGTATTTT.

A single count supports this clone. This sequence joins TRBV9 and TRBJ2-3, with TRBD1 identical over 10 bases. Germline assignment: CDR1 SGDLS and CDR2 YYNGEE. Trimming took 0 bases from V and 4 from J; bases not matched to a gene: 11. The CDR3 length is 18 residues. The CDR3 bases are TGTGCCAGCAGCGTAGAACTCCGCCGGGACAGGGGCCCAGATACGCAGTATTTT. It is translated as CASSVELRRDRGPDTQYF.

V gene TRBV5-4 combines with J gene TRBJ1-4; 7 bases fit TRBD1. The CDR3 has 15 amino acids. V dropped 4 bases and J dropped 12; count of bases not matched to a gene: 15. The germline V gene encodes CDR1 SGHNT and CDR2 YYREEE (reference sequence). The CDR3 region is CASSQGTAPLLELFF. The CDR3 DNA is TGTGCCAGCAGCCAAGGGACAGCCCCACTTTTGGAACTGTTTTTT.

The CDR3 DNA sequence: TGTGCCAGTAGTATAGGCGCGACAGGGGCCGGTACGCAGTATTTT. It encodes CASSIGATGAGTQYF. The chain joins TRBV19 to TRBJ2-3, with 8 positions matching TRBD1. V lost 1 base, J lost 8 bases, and 8 bases stayed unmatched. The CDR3 is made up of 15 amino acids. CDR1 and CDR2 (germline): LNHDA, SQIVND (reference sequence).

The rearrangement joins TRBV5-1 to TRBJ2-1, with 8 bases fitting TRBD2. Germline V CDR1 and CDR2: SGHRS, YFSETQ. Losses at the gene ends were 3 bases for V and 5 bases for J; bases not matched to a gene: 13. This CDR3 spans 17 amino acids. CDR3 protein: CASSSSPGAGANNEQFF. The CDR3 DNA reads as TGCGCCAGCAGCTCTTCCCCTGGAGCGGGGGCCAACAATGAGCAGTTCTTC.

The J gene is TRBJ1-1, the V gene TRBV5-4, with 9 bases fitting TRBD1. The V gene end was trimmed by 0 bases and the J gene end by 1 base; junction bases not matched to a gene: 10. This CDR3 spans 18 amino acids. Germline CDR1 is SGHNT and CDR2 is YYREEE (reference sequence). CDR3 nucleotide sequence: TGTGCCAGCAGCTTGGAGGGGGGTTACAGGGGGCAGAACACTGAAGCTTTCTTT. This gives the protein CASSLEGGYRGQNTEAFF.

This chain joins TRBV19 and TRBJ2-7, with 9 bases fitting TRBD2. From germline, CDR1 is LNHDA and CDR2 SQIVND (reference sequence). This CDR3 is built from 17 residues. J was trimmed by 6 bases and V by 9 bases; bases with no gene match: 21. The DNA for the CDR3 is TGTGCCAGGGGGGATATAATACATAGCGGGGGCGGGTGCGAGCAGTACTTC. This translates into CARGDIIHSGGGCEQYF.

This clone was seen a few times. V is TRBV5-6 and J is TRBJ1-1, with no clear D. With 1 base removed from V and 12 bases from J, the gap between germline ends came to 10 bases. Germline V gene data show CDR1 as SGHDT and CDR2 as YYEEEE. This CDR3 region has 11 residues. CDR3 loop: CASSLNGVTFF. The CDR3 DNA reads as TGTGCCAGCAGCTTGAACGGTGTAACTTTCTTT.

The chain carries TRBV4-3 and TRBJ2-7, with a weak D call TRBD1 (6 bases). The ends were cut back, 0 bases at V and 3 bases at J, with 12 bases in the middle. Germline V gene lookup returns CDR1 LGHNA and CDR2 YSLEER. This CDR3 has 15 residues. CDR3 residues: CASSQDSGQYYEQYF. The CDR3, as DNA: TGCGCCAGCAGCCAAGACTCCGGACAGTACTACGAGCAGTACTTC.

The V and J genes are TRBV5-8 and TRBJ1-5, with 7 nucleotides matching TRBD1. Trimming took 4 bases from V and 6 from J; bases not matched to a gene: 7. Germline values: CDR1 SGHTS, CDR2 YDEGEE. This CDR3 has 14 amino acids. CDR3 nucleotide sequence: TGTGCCAGCAGCCCCAGGGGGATCTTTCAGCCCCAGCATTTT. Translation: CASSPRGIFQPQHF. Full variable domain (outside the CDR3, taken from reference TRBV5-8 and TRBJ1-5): EAGVTQSPTHLIKTRGQQATLRCSPISGHTSVYWYQQALGLGLQFLLWYDEGEERNRGNFPPRFSGRQFPNYSSELNVNALELEDSALYLCASSPRGIFQPQHFGDGTRLSIL.

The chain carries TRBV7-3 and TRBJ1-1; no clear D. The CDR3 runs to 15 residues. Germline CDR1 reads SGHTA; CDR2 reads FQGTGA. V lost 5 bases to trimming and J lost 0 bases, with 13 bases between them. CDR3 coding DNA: TGTGCCAGCAGCCCCCAGGTTGGAATGAACACTGAAGCTTTCTTT. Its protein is CASSPQVGMNTEAFF.

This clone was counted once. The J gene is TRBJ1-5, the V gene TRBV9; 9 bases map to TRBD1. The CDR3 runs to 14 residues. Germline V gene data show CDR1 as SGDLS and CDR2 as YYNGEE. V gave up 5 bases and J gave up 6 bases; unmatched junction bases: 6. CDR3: CASSNDRGSQPQHF. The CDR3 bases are TGTGCCAGCAGTAACGACAGGGGGTCTCAGCCCCAGCATTTT. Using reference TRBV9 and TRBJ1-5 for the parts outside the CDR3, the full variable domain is DSGVTQTPKHLITATGQRVTLRCSPRSGDLSVYWYQQSLDQGLQFLIQYYNGEERAKGNILERFSAQQFPDLHSELNLSSLELGDSALYFCASSNDRGSQPQHFGDGTRLSIL.

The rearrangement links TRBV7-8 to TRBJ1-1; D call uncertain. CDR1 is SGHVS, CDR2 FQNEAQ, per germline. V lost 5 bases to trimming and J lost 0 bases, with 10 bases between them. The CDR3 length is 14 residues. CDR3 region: CASSPTTLNTEAFF. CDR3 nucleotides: TGTGCCAGCAGCCCTACTACATTGAACACTGAAGCTTTCTTT.

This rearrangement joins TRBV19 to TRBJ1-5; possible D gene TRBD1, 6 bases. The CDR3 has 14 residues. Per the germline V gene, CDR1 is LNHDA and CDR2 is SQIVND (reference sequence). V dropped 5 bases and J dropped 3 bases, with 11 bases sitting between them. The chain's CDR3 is CASSSRTVNQPQHF. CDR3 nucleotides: TGTGCCAGTAGTTCTAGGACAGTCAATCAGCCCCAGCATTTT.

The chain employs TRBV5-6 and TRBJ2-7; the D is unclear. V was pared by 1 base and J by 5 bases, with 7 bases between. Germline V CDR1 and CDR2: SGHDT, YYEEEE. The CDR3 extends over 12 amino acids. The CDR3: CASSLLVDEQYF. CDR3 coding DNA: TGTGCCAGCAGCTTGTTAGTCGACGAGCAGTACTTC.

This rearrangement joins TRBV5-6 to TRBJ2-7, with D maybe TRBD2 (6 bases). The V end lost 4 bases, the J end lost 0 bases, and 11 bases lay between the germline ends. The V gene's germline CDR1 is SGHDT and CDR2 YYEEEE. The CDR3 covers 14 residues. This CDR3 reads CASSLDGSSYEQYF. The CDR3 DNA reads TGTGCCAGCAGCCTGGACGGGAGCTCCTACGAGCAGTACTTC.

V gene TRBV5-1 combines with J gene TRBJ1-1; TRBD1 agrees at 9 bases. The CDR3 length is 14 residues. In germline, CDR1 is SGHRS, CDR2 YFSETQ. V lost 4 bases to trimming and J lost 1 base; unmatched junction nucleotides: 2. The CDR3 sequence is CASSGQGPNTEAFF. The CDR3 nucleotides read TGCGCCAGCAGCGGACAGGGGCCGAACACTGAAGCTTTCTTT.

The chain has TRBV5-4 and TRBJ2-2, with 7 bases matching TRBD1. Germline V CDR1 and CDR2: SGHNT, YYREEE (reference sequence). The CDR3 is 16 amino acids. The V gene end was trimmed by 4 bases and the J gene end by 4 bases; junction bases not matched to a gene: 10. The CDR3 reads CASSQTGKGSTGELFF. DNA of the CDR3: TGTGCCAGCAGCCAGACAGGGAAGGGGAGCACCGGGGAGCTGTTTTTT.

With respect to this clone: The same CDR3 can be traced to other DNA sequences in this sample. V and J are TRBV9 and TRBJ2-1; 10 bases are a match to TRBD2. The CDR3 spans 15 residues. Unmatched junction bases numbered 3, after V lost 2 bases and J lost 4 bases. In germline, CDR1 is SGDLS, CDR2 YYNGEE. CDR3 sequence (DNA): TGTGCCAGCAGCGTTAGCGGGGGGCCGTACAATGAGCAGTTCTTC. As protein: CASSVSGGPYNEQFF.

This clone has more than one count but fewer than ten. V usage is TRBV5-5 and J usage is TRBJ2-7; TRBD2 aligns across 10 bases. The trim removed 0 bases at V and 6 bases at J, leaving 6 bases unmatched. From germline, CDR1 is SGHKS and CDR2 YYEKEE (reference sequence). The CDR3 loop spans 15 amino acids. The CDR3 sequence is CASSLVAGGFSEQYF. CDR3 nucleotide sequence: TGTGCCAGCAGCTTGGTAGCGGGGGGTTTCTCCGAGCAGTACTTC.

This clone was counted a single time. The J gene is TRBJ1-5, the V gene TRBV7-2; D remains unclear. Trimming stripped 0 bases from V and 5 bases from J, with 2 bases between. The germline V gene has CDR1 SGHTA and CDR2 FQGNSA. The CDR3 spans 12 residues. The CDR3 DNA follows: TGTGCCAGCAGCTTAGCCGATCAGCCCCAGCATTTT. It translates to CASSLADQPQHF.

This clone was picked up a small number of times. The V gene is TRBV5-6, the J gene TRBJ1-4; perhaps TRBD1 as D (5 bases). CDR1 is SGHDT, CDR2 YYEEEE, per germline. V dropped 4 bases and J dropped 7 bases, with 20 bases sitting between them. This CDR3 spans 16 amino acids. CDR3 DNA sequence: TGTGCCAGCAGCACTACCAACGGGGGGTTGGGTGAAAAACTGTTTTTT. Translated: CASSTTNGGLGEKLFF.

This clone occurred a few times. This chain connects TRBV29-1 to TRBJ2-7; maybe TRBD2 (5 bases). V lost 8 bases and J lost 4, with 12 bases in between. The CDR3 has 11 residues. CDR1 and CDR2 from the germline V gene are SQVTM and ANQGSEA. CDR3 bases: TGCAGCACCTACGCGGGTTACGAGCAGTACTTC. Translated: CSTYAGYEQYF.